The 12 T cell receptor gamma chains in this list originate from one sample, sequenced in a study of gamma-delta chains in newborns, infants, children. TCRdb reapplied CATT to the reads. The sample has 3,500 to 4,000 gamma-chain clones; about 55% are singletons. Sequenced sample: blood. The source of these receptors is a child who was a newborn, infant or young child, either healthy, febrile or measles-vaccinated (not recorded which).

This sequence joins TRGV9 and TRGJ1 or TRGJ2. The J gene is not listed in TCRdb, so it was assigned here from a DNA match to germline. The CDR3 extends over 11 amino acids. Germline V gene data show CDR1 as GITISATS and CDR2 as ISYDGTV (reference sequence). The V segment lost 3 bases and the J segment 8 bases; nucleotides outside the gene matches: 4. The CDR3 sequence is CALWEPNKKLF. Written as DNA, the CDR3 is TGTGCCTTGTGGGAGCCTAATAAGAAACTCTTT.

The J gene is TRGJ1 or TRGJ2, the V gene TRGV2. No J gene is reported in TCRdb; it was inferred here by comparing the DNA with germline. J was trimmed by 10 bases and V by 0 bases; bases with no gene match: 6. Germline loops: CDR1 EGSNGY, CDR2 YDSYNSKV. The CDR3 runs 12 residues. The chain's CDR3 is CATWDGGCKKLF. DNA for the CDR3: TGTGCCACCTGGGACGGGGGCTGCAAGAAACTCTTT.

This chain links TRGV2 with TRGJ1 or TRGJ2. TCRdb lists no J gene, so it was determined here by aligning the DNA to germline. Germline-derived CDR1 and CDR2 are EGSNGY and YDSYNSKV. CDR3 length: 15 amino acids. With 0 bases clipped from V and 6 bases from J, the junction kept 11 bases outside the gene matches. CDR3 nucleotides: TGTGCCACCTGGGACGGGCCTGTGGGGGCTTATAAGAAACTCTTT. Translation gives CATWDGPVGAYKKLF.

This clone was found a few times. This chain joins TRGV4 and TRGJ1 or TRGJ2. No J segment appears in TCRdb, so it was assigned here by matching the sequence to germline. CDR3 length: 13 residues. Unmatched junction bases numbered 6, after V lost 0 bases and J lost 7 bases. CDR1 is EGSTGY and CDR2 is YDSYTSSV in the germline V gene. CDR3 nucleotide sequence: TGTGCCACCTGGGATGGGCGGCAGTATAAGAAACTCTTT. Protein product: CATWDGRQYKKLF.

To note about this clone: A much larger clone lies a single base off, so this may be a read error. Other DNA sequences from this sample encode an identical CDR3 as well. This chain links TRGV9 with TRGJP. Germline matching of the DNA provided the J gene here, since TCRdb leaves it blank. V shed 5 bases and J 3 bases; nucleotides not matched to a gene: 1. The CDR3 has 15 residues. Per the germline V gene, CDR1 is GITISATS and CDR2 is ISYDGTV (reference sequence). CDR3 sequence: CALWVQELGKKIKVF. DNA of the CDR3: TGTGCCTTGTGGGTGCAAGAGTTGGGCAAAAAAATCAAGGTATTT.

CDR3: CATWDRGGKKLF. The DNA for the CDR3 is TGTGCCACCTGGGATAGGGGAGGGAAGAAACTCTTT. The chain employs TRGV2 and TRGJ1 or TRGJ2. The J gene comes from matching the DNA to germline here; TCRdb lacks it. This CDR3 spans 12 amino acids. With 4 bases clipped from V and 10 bases from J, the junction kept 10 bases outside the gene matches. CDR1 and CDR2 from the germline V gene are EGSNGY and YDSYNSKV.

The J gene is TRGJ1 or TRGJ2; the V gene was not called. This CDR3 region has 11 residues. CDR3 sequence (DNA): TGTGCCACCTGGGATTCGCATAAGAAACTCTTT. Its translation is CATWDSHKKLF.

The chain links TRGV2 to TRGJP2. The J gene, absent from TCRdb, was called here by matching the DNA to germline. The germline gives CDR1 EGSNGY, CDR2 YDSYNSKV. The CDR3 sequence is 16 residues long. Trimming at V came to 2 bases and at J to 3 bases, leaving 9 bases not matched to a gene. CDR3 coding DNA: TGTGCCACCTGGGACGACTTCAGGGGTAGTGATTGGATCAAGACGTTT. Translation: CATWDDFRGSDWIKTF.

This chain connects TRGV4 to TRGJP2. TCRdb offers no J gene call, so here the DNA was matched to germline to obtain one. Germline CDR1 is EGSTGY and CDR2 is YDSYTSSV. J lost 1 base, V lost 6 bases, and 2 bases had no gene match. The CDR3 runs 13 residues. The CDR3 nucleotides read TGTGCCACCTGGTTTAGTAGTGATTGGATCAAGACGTTT. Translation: CATWFSSDWIKTF.

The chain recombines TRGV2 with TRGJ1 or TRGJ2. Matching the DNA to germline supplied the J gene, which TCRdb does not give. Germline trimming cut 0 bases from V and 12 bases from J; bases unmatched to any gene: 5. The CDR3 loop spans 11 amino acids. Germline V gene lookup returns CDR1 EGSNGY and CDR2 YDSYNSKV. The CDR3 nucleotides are TGTGCCACCTGGGACGGGAATACGAAACTCTTT. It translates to CATWDGNTKLF.

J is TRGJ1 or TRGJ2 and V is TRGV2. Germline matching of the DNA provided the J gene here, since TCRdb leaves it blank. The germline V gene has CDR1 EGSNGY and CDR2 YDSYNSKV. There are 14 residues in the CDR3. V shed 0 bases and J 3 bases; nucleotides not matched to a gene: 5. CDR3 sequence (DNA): TGTGCCACCTGGGACGGGCATGGTTATTATAAGAAACTCTTT. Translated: CATWDGHGYYKKLF.

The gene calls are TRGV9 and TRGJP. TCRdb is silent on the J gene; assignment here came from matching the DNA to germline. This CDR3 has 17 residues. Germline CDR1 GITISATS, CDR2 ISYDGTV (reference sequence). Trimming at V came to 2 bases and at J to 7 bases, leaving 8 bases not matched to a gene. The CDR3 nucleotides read TGTGCCTTGTGGGAGGCCCTTCTGGAGTTGGGCAAAAAAATCAAGGTATTT. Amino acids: CALWEALLELGKKIKVF.